Sequencing of this T cell receptor beta chain was carried out in a study of T-cell reconstitution after alpha-beta-depleted transplantation in children (TCRdb year 2016). The study in broad terms: T-cell immune reconstitution after TCRalphabeta/CD19-depleted allogeneic hematopoietic cell transplantation in children was quantitatively tracked in the study by means of TCR repertoire profiling.

Study-level results and caveats: The apparently early recovery of alphabetaT-cell counts about two months after transplant reportedly depended on only several hundred rapidly expanded clones that came from non-depleted graft cells. Hyperexpanded clone frequencies declined over subsequent months; after one year, T-cell counts and TCRbeta diversity were mostly attributed to newly produced T cells. In some patients, the high TCRbeta diversity seen at day 60 was put down to recipient T cells and intrathymic progenitors that had survived conditioning.

Note on this clonotype: Its antigen remains undetermined. The sample holds no much larger clone one base away, and base qualities are not on file.

The treatment or condition label for this specimen denotes: allogeneic hematopoietic cell transplantation with graft depleted of TCRalphabeta T cells and CD19 B cells. The transplant recipients were children given TCRalphabeta/CD19-depleted allogeneic hematopoietic cell grafts. The library relied on PCR. Data came from an Illumina HiSeq 2500. TCR libraries were prepared with molecular barcoding, using unique molecular identifiers to normalize TCRbeta repertoire quantification. TCRdb trimmed the raw reads at Q25, called clones with MiXCR and kept productive beta chains. Entries are consolidated by CDR3 protein sequence, retaining the most common genes and DNA. This sample is represented by a few hundred thousand distinct CDR3 sequences; 25% to 30% of them were singletons. The ten largest clonotypes hold 30% to 40% of the sample. This TCR derives from a boy younger than two with Wiskott-Aldrich syndrome, due to receive a stem cell transplant. The source was PBMCs, collected before TCRalphabeta/CD19-depleted stem cell transplant.

The nucleotides read TGTGCCAGCAGCTTTGTTAGACTGTCGAACACCGGGGAGCTGTTTTTT. Translated, it gives CASSFVRLSNTGELFF. The sequence is built from TRBV5-6 and TRBJ2-2, with the D gene not confidently named. Trimming costs V 2 bases and J 0 bases, and their ends lie 11 bases apart. The CDR3 holds 16 amino acids from the cysteine to the phenylalanine. Only the CDR3 part of the read is kept: 48 bases, read in frame from the first base. CDR1 SGHDT and CDR2 YYEEEE are derived from the germline V gene.